Each of the 4 T cell receptor beta chains below was sequenced from the same sample in a study of cytomegalovirus exposure and HLA in healthy donors. Researchers ran the PCR with 60 Vbeta and 13 Jbeta primers. Profiling relied on immunoSEQ multiplex PCR, and the TCRdb table lists in-frame clones only, not all of them. The sample shows roughly 150,000 clones, approximately 80% of them seen only once. The sample was PBMCs. The receptors here all came from a man aged 50 to 59 in good health and CMV-seropositive.

The rearrangement uses TRBV10-2 and TRBJ1-6; no definite D call. The CDR3 spans 15 residues. V lost 0 bases and J lost 8, with 11 bases in between. Germline V CDR1 and CDR2: WSHSY, SAAADI. CDR3 region: CASSESVEGHSPLHF. DNA for the CDR3: TGCGCCAGCAGTGAGTCGGTGGAGGGTCATTCACCCCTCCACTTT.

CDR3 residues: CSVEGDSYNEQFF. CDR3 bases: TGCAGCGTTGAAGGGGACAGCTACAATGAGCAGTTCTTC. The chain employs TRBV29-1 and TRBJ2-1, with TRBD1 matching over 7 bases. This CDR3 spans 13 amino acids. Trimming removed 1 base from V and 3 bases from J; junction bases left unmatched: 0. CDR1 and CDR2 (germline): SQVTM, ANQGSEA.

The chain combines TRBV6-1 with TRBJ2-5, with D unclear. CDR3 length equals 15 residues. Deletions cut 2 bases from V and 4 bases from J, with 14 bases between. Germline V gene data show CDR1 as MNHNS and CDR2 as SASEGT. CDR3 loop: CASSEFGLGTETQYF. For the CDR3, the DNA is TGTGCCAGCAGTGAATTTGGGCTGGGCACAGAGACCCAGTACTTC.

V is TRBV27 and J is TRBJ1-5; D unresolved. Germline V gene data show CDR1 as MNHEY and CDR2 as SMNVEV (reference sequence). The CDR3 is 14 residues long. The V end lost 3 bases, the J end lost 6 bases, and 12 bases lay between the germline ends. The CDR3 loop reads CASSFSGSVQPQHF. The CDR3 nucleotides read TGTGCCAGCAGTTTTAGCGGTTCAGTTCAGCCCCAGCATTTT.